This TCR beta chain was identified in a study of blood T cell repertoires in COVID-19. In the study overall: Acute and convalescent COVID-19 specimens originated in the United States, Italy and Spain. Sample material is recorded as cDNA or gDNA derived from T cells, B-cell-depleted T cells, or PBMCs.

Original analysis: Estimated nucleated cell counts came from reference gene primer amplification. Assay: immunoSEQ multiplex PCR; the TCRdb copy retains only in-frame clones and omits some. The V and J calls and clone size are taken from that table; D and trimming were inferred from the DNA. The table has 310,000 or so clones, roughly 82% seen once. Germline CDR1 reads SGHTA; CDR2 reads FQGTGA. J was trimmed by 7 bases and V by 1 base; bases with no gene match: 24. The CDR3 totals 22 residues. Sequenced sample: peripheral blood. This rearrangement joins TRBV7-3 to TRBJ2-1; 11 bases match TRBD2. This TCR was recovered from a woman between 50 and 59 years old with acute or convalescent COVID-19. In nucleotides, the CDR3 is TGTGCCAGCAGCTTAATTCTGGCGCGGTCAACCGCCGGGACTAGCGGTGGGAATGAGCAGTTCTTC. It encodes CASSLILARSTAGTSGGNEQFF.